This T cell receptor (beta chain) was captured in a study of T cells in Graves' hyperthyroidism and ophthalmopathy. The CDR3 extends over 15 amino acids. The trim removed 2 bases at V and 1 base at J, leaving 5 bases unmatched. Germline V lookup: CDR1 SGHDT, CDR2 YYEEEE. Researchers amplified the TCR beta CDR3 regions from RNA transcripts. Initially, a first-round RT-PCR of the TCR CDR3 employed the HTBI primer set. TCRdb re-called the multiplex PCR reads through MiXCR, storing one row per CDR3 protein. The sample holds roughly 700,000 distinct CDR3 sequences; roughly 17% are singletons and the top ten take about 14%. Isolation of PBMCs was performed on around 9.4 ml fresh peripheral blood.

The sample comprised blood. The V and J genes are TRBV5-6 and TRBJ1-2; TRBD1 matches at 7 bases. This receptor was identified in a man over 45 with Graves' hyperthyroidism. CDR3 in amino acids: CASSFTGVYNYGYTF. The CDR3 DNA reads TGTGCCAGCAGCTTTACAGGGGTATATAACTATGGCTACACCTTC.